This T cell receptor beta chain originates from a study of T-cell memory formation after mild COVID-19. TCRdb processed the 5' RACE reads anew with MiXCR; each CDR3 protein has one entry. The sample gives roughly 250,000 distinct CDR3 sequences, 16% of which show up once; 3.5% is in the top ten. This clonotype was seen a few times. In germline, CDR1 is DFQATT, CDR2 SNEGSKA (reference sequence). Unmatched junction bases numbered 10, after V lost 6 bases and J lost 4 bases. The CDR3 has 14 amino acids. The chain joins TRBV20-1 to TRBJ2-3; 7 nucleotides line up with TRBD1. Sequenced: PBMCs or a T cell subset sorted from them (not recorded which). The clonotype originates from a man aged 18-30 years who had mild COVID-19 (a few samples of this study predate the infection). Cell type and time point are not known. The CDR3 sequence: CSAVRQGRPDTQYF. DNA for the CDR3: TGCAGTGCCGTCCGACAGGGTCGGCCAGATACGCAGTATTTT.